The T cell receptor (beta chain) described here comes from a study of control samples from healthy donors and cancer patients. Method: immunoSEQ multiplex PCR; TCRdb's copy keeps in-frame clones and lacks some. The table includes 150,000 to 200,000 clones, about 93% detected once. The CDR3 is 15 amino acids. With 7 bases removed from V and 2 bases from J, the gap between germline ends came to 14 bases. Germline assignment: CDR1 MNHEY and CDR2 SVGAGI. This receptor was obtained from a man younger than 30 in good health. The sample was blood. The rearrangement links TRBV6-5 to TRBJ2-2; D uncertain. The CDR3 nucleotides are TGTGCCAGCACCCTTCGAGAGATAAACACCGGGGAGCTGTTTTTT. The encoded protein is CASTLREINTGELFF.